The 21 T cell receptor beta chains presented below share a single source sample, sequenced in a study of control samples from healthy donors and cancer patients. Libraries were prepared by immunoSEQ multiplex PCR; TCRdb keeps only in-frame clonotypes and omits some of them. The sample consists of under 110,000 clones, around 89% of them appearing once. The source material was blood. The receptors come from a man aged 30-40 years in good health.

The chain uses TRBV7-2 and TRBJ2-1; 8 nucleotides match TRBD1. Per germline, CDR1 SGHTA and CDR2 FQGNSA. The length of the CDR3 is 16 residues. The V gene end was trimmed by 5 bases and the J gene end by 0 bases; junction bases not matched to a gene: 6. The CDR3 DNA is TGTGCCAGCAGCGGACAGGGCGTCGGCTCCTACAATGAGCAGTTCTTC. This encodes CASSGQGVGSYNEQFF.

This sequence joins TRBV7-2 and TRBJ2-4, with D uncertain. The V end lost 5 bases, the J end lost 0 bases, and 8 bases lay between the germline ends. Germline V gene data show CDR1 as SGHTA and CDR2 as FQGNSA. The CDR3 covers 14 residues. In DNA form, the CDR3 reads TGTGCCAGCAGCCCCGCCCTAGCCAAAAACATTCAGTACTTC. It specifies CASSPALAKNIQYF.

The V gene is TRBV27, the J gene TRBJ1-2; TRBD1 matches at 11 bases. J gave up 5 bases and V 5 bases, and 10 bases lay outside the gene matches. The CDR3 runs 16 residues. In germline, CDR1 is MNHEY, CDR2 SMNVEV (reference sequence). CDR3 sequence: CASSDPGTGGEYGYTF. The CDR3 bases are TGTGCCAGCAGTGATCCCGGGACAGGGGGGGAGTATGGCTACACCTTC.

The chain combines TRBV6-2 or TRBV6-3 with TRBJ2-7; D remains ambiguous. This CDR3 comprises 12 residues. V was pared by 0 bases and J by 3 bases, with 3 bases between. The V gene's germline CDR1 is MNHEY and CDR2 SVGEGT. The CDR3 spells CASSYSDYEQYF. CDR3 sequence (DNA): TGTGCCAGCAGTTACTCGGACTACGAGCAGTACTTC.

The CDR3 bases are TGTGCCAGTACCATAAGCTCTGGGGCCAACGTCCTGACTTTC. Translating it yields CASTISSGANVLTF. This chain connects TRBV18 to TRBJ2-6; D is unresolved. With 9 bases removed from V and 0 bases from J, the gap between germline ends came to 9 bases. This CDR3 has 14 amino acids. CDR1 is KGHSH and CDR2 is LQKENI in the germline V gene.

This sequence joins TRBV19 and TRBJ1-1; 8 nucleotides agree with TRBD1. V shed 7 bases and J 4 bases; nucleotides not matched to a gene: 5. The CDR3 contains 13 residues. Germline V gene lookup returns CDR1 LNHDA and CDR2 SQIVND (reference sequence). CDR3 DNA: TGTGCCAGTATTGGGGACAGGATCACTGAAGCTTTCTTT. This codes for CASIGDRITEAFF.

Turning to this clone: Other DNA variants within this sample encode the same CDR3. The chain recombines TRBV28 with TRBJ2-7; D unclear. Trimming took 8 bases from V and 0 from J, leaving 5 bases between them. Germline loops: CDR1 MDHEN, CDR2 SYDVKM. There are 11 residues in the CDR3. The CDR3, as DNA: TGTGCCAGCCGGAGCTCCTACGAGCAGTACTTC. It yields the protein CASRSSYEQYF.

J is TRBJ2-5 and V is TRBV7-9; tentatively, D is TRBD2 (5 bases). The germline gives CDR1 SEHNR, CDR2 FQNEAQ (reference sequence). V was clipped by 7 bases and J by 5 bases, with 11 bases between them. The CDR3 is 12 amino acids. DNA for the CDR3: TGTGCCAGCATAGGAGGTCACGAGACCCAGTACTTC. This translates into CASIGGHETQYF.

This chain connects TRBV4-3 to TRBJ2-7, with 9 bases that match TRBD1. CDR3 length equals 15 residues. Trimming removed 4 bases from V and 4 bases from J; junction bases left unmatched: 8. The V gene's germline CDR1 is LGHNA and CDR2 YSLEER. The chain's CDR3 is CASSPPGTGTYEQYF. The CDR3 nucleotides read TGCGCCAGCAGCCCCCCCGGGACAGGGACTTACGAGCAGTACTTC.

The chain links TRBV10-2 to TRBJ1-1; no firm D call. Germline V gene data show CDR1 as WSHSY and CDR2 as SAAADI. The CDR3 is 11 residues long. V lost 3 bases and J 3 bases, leaving 2 bases between the germline ends. The CDR3 here is CASSDHTEAFF. In DNA form, the CDR3 reads TGCGCCAGCAGTGACCACACTGAAGCTTTCTTT.

The J gene is TRBJ1-1, the V gene TRBV27; D is perhaps TRBD1 (6 bases). CDR3 length equals 14 residues. From germline, CDR1 is MNHEY and CDR2 SMNVEV (reference sequence). Deletions cut 7 bases from V and 1 base from J, with 13 bases between. The CDR3: CASNPRGGNTEAFF. The CDR3 bases are TGTGCCAGCAACCCCAGGGGAGGGAACACTGAAGCTTTCTTT.

This clone was observed a single time. The chain couples TRBV9 to TRBJ2-3; 9 positions match TRBD2. J was trimmed by 5 bases and V by 0 bases; bases with no gene match: 7. Germline CDR1 is SGDLS and CDR2 is YYNGEE. There are 16 residues in the CDR3. The CDR3 region is CASSVASAGGGDTQYF. The CDR3 DNA sequence: TGTGCCAGCAGCGTAGCCTCAGCGGGAGGAGGAGATACGCAGTATTTT.

CDR3 sequence: CASSVGQISIHGYTF. The CDR3 DNA follows: TGTGCCAGCAGCGTAGGGCAGATATCTATCCATGGCTACACCTTC. V is TRBV5-8 and J is TRBJ1-2; D is uncertain. Germline V CDR1 and CDR2: SGHTS, YDEGEE. The CDR3 contains 15 residues. V shed 4 bases and J shed 6 bases, with 19 bases lying between them.

This clone was picked up one time. The J gene is TRBJ2-3, the V gene TRBV4-3; D uncertain. This CDR3 contains 15 residues. The ends were cut back, 1 base at V and 1 base at J, with 9 bases in the middle. The germline V gene encodes CDR1 LGHNA and CDR2 YSLEER. CDR3 sequence reads: CASSQGYGGTDTQYF. The CDR3 region has the DNA TGCGCCAGCAGCCAAGGATATGGGGGCACAGATACGCAGTATTTT.

This chain links TRBV27 with TRBJ1-2; TRBD1 matches 12 bases. V lost 6 bases to trimming and J lost 1 base; unmatched junction nucleotides: 6. The germline V gene has CDR1 MNHEY and CDR2 SMNVEV (reference sequence). The CDR3 runs 16 residues. The CDR3 DNA follows: TGTGCCAGCAGCCCCGGGACAGGGGGCTATAACTATGGCTACACCTTC. It codes for CASSPGTGGYNYGYTF.

This clone was recorded a few times. The chain combines TRBV5-1 with TRBJ2-7; the D is unclear. The length of the CDR3 is 16 residues. Germline CDR1 is SGHRS and CDR2 is YFSETQ. Trimming left V 3 bases short and J 3 bases short, with 19 bases between. In DNA form, the CDR3 reads TGCGCCAGCAGCTCTAACTTCGAACGGGTTCGCTACGAGCAGTACGTC. It translates to CASSSNFERVRYEQYV.

V and J are TRBV4-1 and TRBJ2-7; 10 bases agree with TRBD2. Germline V gene lookup returns CDR1 MGHRA and CDR2 YSYEKL. This CDR3 comprises 15 residues. The trim removed 4 bases at V and 0 bases at J, leaving 3 bases unmatched. The CDR3: CASSLLAGLSYEQYV. The CDR3 region has the DNA TGCGCCAGCAGCCTACTAGCGGGACTCTCCTACGAGCAGTACGTC.

J is TRBJ1-5 and V is TRBV28; perhaps TRBD1 as D (6 bases). The V end lost 5 bases, the J end lost 3 bases, and 11 bases lay between the germline ends. Looked up from germline, CDR1 is MDHEN and CDR2 is SYDVKM. The CDR3 loop spans 14 amino acids. CDR3 nucleotides: TGTGCCAGCAGTCATAGGACAGACAATCAGCCCCAGCATTTT. Protein sequence: CASSHRTDNQPQHF.

The chain carries TRBV10-2 and TRBJ2-1; TRBD2 matches at 16 bases. Germline CDR1 WSHSY, CDR2 SAAADI. This CDR3 has 20 residues. V shed 3 bases, J shed 6 bases, and the junction held 14 bases outside the gene matches. The CDR3 DNA follows: TGCGCCAGCAGTGAACGCCCGGGACTAGCGGGGGGGCAATTTATCAATGAGCAGTTCTTC. Translated: CASSERPGLAGGQFINEQFF.

This clone was seen once. The chain uses TRBV18 and TRBJ1-5; D is perhaps TRBD1 (5 bases). The CDR3 runs 16 residues. Between the trimmed V and J ends, which lost 5 bases and 4 bases, there was a span of 18 bases. CDR1 is KGHSH, CDR2 LQKENI, per germline. Written as DNA, the CDR3 is TGTGCCAGCTCAGCTAAGGGCGGGGGAAAAAATCAGCCCCAGCATTTT. Translation gives CASSAKGGGKNQPQHF. The variable domain in full, with the rest retrieved from reference TRBV18 and TRBJ1-5, is NAGVMQNPRHLVRRRGQEARLRCSPMKGHSHVYWYRQLPEEGLKFMVYLQKENIIDESGMPKERFSAEFPKEGPSILRIQQVVRGDSAAYFCASSAKGGGKNQPQHFGDGTRLSIL.

The chain employs TRBV7-9 and TRBJ2-3; D may be TRBD1 or TRBD2 (5 bases each). Germline V gives CDR1 SEHNR, CDR2 FQNEAQ (reference sequence). V was trimmed by 2 bases and J by 2 bases, leaving 11 bases between them. The CDR3 totals 15 residues. In nucleotides, the CDR3 is TGTGCCAGCAGCTTAAGGGACGGATACACAGATACGCAGTATTTT. The encoded protein is CASSLRDGYTDTQYF.